This TCR beta chain originates from a study of human T cells and chemical hapten exposure. The overall study: The study lasted roughly 26 weeks, and patients were dosed weekly with diphenylcyclopropenone on the scalp throughout.

Authors' methods: Sampled TCR counts reached a median of roughly 100,000 per sample, with values ranging from roughly 20,000 to 700,000. TCRdb called the RACE reads again in MiXCR, with one record for every CDR3 protein. What appears here as the V and J calls and clone size reflects TCRdb's work, not the paper's. Among around 300,000 distinct CDR3 sequences listed, around 7.3% were seen once. The V gene lost 8 bases and the J gene lost 0 bases, with 8 bases spanning the gap. CDR1 is SGHAT, CDR2 FQNNGV, per germline. This CDR3 has 13 residues. Indicated time point: pre-sensitization, week 0. Treatment specified: therapeutic diphenylcyclopropenone sensitization with weekly scalp DPC. This clonotype has a count of ten or more. Its antigen is unidentified. Broader study findings: TCRs at a frequency above 1 in 1000 stayed unchanged with DPC sensitization.

Specimen: whole blood, collected in connection with sensitization to the hapten diphenylcyclopropenone (DPC). The source is a man aged 18 to 30 with alopecia areata. Some clones in this sample may be carry-over from other donors' samples. The chain combines TRBV11-2 with TRBJ1-5, with a weak D call TRBD1 (5 bases). CDR3 in DNA: TGTGCCAGCGCAGGGAATAGCAATCAGCCCCAGCATTTT. It is translated as CASAGNSNQPQHF.